The 24 T cell receptor beta chains below all came from one sample that was sequenced in a study of cytomegalovirus exposure and HLA in healthy donors (dated by TCRdb to 2015 to 2018). The method behind the library was the immunoSEQ multiplex PCR assay. For the multiplex PCR, a mixture combining 60 forward primers for TCR Vbeta segments and 13 reverse primers for TCR Jbeta segments was used. The immuneACCESS repertoire file appears here via TCRdb, limited to in-frame rearrangements. These files lack a portion of the clones; in checked studies, under half of the deficit traces to unresolved V genes, and the cause of the others is not known. The sample contains 25,000 to 30,000 clones, 55% to 75% of them found a single time. The top ten hold 3.5% to 4.5% of the sample. Sequenced: PBMCs. These receptors originate from a woman between 45 and 65 years old in good health and CMV-seronegative.

This clone has a single count. The chain uses TRBV14 and TRBJ2-2; D gene ambiguous. Germline assignment: CDR1 SGHDN and CDR2 FVKESK. There are 14 residues in the CDR3. Trimming stripped 1 base from V and 4 bases from J, with 7 bases between. The CDR3 spells CASSQVRGTGELFF. As DNA, the CDR3 is TGTGCCAGCAGCCAAGTTAGAGGCACCGGGGAGCTGTTTTTT.

J is TRBJ1-5 and V is TRBV27; 8 positions agree with TRBD1. The germline V gene encodes CDR1 MNHEY and CDR2 SMNVEV (reference sequence). The CDR3 is made up of 14 amino acids. With V trimmed by 3 bases and J by 3 bases, 1 base remained unmatched. The CDR3 protein is CASSFQGANQPQHF. CDR3 sequence (DNA): TGTGCCAGCAGTTTTCAGGGGGCCAATCAGCCCCAGCATTTT.

This chain connects TRBV19 to TRBJ2-7, with a weak D call TRBD2 (5 bases). The CDR3 runs to 13 residues. CDR1 is LNHDA and CDR2 is SQIVND in the germline V gene (reference sequence). The V gene lost 4 bases and the J gene lost 4 bases, with 11 bases spanning the gap. CDR3 sequence reads: CASSNSGVYEQYF. The CDR3 nucleotides read TGTGCCAGTAGTAACAGCGGCGTATACGAGCAGTACTTC.

This chain links TRBV9 with TRBJ2-1; 7 nucleotides align to TRBD1. The CDR3 is made up of 12 amino acids. In germline, CDR1 is SGDLS, CDR2 YYNGEE. With V trimmed by 4 bases and J by 9 bases, 4 bases remained unmatched. The CDR3 loop reads CASSFRDSEQFF. CDR3 nucleotides: TGTGCCAGCAGCTTCCGGGACAGTGAGCAGTTCTTC.

The V gene is TRBV5-1, the J gene TRBJ2-1, with TRBD1 matching over 10 bases. Germline-derived CDR1 and CDR2 are SGHRS and YFSETQ. V lost 5 bases to trimming and J lost 5 bases; unmatched junction nucleotides: 4. This CDR3 spans 14 amino acids. The CDR3 here is CASRPGTGDNEQFF. CDR3 in DNA: TGCGCCAGCAGGCCCGGGACAGGGGACAATGAGCAGTTCTTC.

This chain uses TRBV29-1 with TRBJ1-1; D not certain. CDR1 and CDR2 from the germline V gene are SQVTM and ANQGSEA. V lost 5 bases, J lost 0 bases, and 13 bases lay in between. The CDR3 is 14 residues long. CDR3 sequence (DNA): TGCAGCGTTCGATTAAGCGGGGTGAACACTGAAGCTTTCTTT. It is translated as CSVRLSGVNTEAFF.

Only one count was recorded for this clone. The chain employs TRBV6-1 and TRBJ1-1; 10 bases line up with TRBD1. J was trimmed by 5 bases and V by 0 bases; bases with no gene match: 6. The CDR3 spans 16 residues. In germline, CDR1 is MNHNS, CDR2 SASEGT. The CDR3 region is CASSEAMTGGDTEAFF. The CDR3 DNA follows: TGTGCCAGCAGTGAAGCTATGACAGGGGGCGATACTGAAGCTTTCTTT.

The chain is built from TRBV6-5 and TRBJ1-5; D is ambiguous. The CDR3 consists of 13 residues. The V gene's germline CDR1 is MNHEY and CDR2 SVGAGI. Trimming left V 0 bases short and J 7 bases short, with 7 bases between. CDR3 coding DNA: TGTGCCAGCAGTTACTCGCTTCGGCAGCCCCAGCATTTT. Its protein is CASSYSLRQPQHF.

J is TRBJ2-5 and V is TRBV11-2; 7 nucleotides line up with TRBD2. Germline V lookup: CDR1 SGHAT, CDR2 FQNNGV. V shed 4 bases and J 4 bases; nucleotides not matched to a gene: 9. CDR3 size: 15 residues. DNA for the CDR3: TGTGCCAGCAGCTCTCGGGAGGTTGGGCGAGAGACCCAGTACTTC. It yields the protein CASSSREVGRETQYF.

The chain has TRBV7-8 and TRBJ1-6; D unresolved. Trimming removed 1 base at V and 6 bases at J, with 10 bases between. Germline V CDR1 and CDR2: SGHVS, FQNEAQ. The CDR3 is made up of 15 amino acids. CDR3 region: CASSLEQAFNSPLHF. As DNA, the CDR3 is TGTGCCAGCAGCTTAGAGCAGGCCTTTAATTCACCCCTCCACTTT.

V and J are TRBV10-1 and TRBJ2-1; D uncertain. V gave up 4 bases and J gave up 2 bases, with 9 bases separating them. Germline-derived CDR1 and CDR2 are WNHNN and SYGVQD (reference sequence). This CDR3 comprises 14 residues. CDR3 amino acids: CASSAVQAYNEQFF. The CDR3 DNA reads TGCGCCAGCAGTGCGGTGCAAGCCTACAATGAGCAGTTCTTC.

This sequence joins TRBV28 and TRBJ1-5; D unresolved. Germline-derived CDR1 and CDR2 are MDHEN and SYDVKM. CDR3 length: 14 residues. Trimming pared 8 bases from V and 3 bases from J, leaving 14 bases between. The CDR3 is CASGLRVSNQPQHF. In DNA, the CDR3 is TGTGCCAGCGGTCTGAGGGTTTCCAATCAGCCCCAGCATTTT.

The chain couples TRBV5-5 to TRBJ1-4, with 8 bases that match TRBD1. Germline CDR1 is SGHKS and CDR2 is YYEKEE (reference sequence). Losses at the gene ends were 4 bases for V and 7 bases for J; bases not matched to a gene: 3. This CDR3 is built from 13 residues. The CDR3 nucleotides are TGTGCCAGCAGCCCGACAGGGGTTGAAAAACTGTTTTTT. This sequence encodes CASSPTGVEKLFF.

The V and J genes are TRBV4-1 and TRBJ2-3; 7 bases match TRBD2. The germline V gene encodes CDR1 MGHRA and CDR2 YSYEKL. The V segment lost 0 bases and the J segment 4 bases; nucleotides outside the gene matches: 10. The length of the CDR3 is 17 residues. The CDR3 DNA reads as TGCGCCAGCAGCCAAGAACCAGCGGGAACCAAATCAGATACGCAGTATTTT. It codes for CASSQEPAGTKSDTQYF.

The rearrangement uses TRBV5-6 and TRBJ1-2, with D perhaps matching TRBD1 (5 bases). The CDR3 is 13 residues long. Deletions cut 5 bases from V and 8 bases from J, with 16 bases between. Germline V lookup: CDR1 SGHDT, CDR2 YYEEEE. DNA for the CDR3: TGTGCCAGCAGTTCATTCAGGGTTGAAGGCTACACCTTC. It yields the protein CASSSFRVEGYTF.

This chain links TRBV6-5 with TRBJ2-1; tentatively, D is TRBD2 (6 bases). Germline CDR1 and CDR2: MNHEY and SVGAGI. The V end lost 2 bases, the J end lost 5 bases, and 13 bases lay between the germline ends. This CDR3 is 15 amino acids long. The chain's CDR3 is CASSYDGRGDNEQFF. As DNA, the CDR3 is TGTGCCAGCAGTTACGACGGGAGAGGTGACAATGAGCAGTTCTTC.

The chain carries TRBV19 and TRBJ1-5, with unresolved D. Germline assignment: CDR1 LNHDA and CDR2 SQIVND (reference sequence). V lost 2 bases, J lost 5 bases, and 13 bases lay in between. The CDR3 runs to 15 residues. The DNA for the CDR3 is TGTGCCAGTAGTATATTTTCTTCCTCCTATCAGCCCCAGCATTTT. Translation: CASSIFSSSYQPQHF.

This clone has just a few counts. V gene TRBV6-5 combines with J gene TRBJ1-1; 7 bases are a match to TRBD1. Per the germline V gene, CDR1 is MNHEY and CDR2 is SVGAGI. J lost 2 bases, V lost 2 bases, and 8 bases had no gene match. This CDR3 has 16 residues. The chain's CDR3 is CASSYTGTVPNTEAFF. For the CDR3, the DNA is TGTGCCAGCAGTTACACAGGGACAGTACCCAACACTGAAGCTTTCTTT.

This clone has more than one count but fewer than ten. The rearrangement uses TRBV4-2 and TRBJ1-1, with D perhaps matching TRBD1 (6 bases). V gave up 0 bases and J gave up 1 base, with 12 bases separating them. CDR3 size: 16 residues. Germline V gives CDR1 LGHNA, CDR2 YNFKEQ. This CDR3 reads CASSQDDRGGNTEAFF. In DNA, the CDR3 is TGTGCCAGCAGCCAAGACGATAGGGGGGGGAACACTGAAGCTTTCTTT.

Only a few counts were recorded for this clone. The V call is TRBV5-4, the J call TRBJ1-6; TRBD1 aligns across 9 bases. Germline assignment: CDR1 SGHNT and CDR2 YYREEE (reference sequence). V was pared by 2 bases and J by 1 base, with 10 bases of the junction left unmatched. The CDR3 length is 19 residues. The DNA for the CDR3 is TGTGCCAGCAGCTTCATGGGAACAGGGGGCTCGTCCTATAATTCACCCCTCCACTTT. As protein: CASSFMGTGGSSYNSPLHF.

The chain has TRBV9 and TRBJ1-1, with 8 bases fitting TRBD1. The germline CDR1 and CDR2 sequences are SGDLS and YYNGEE. V gave up 8 bases and J gave up 5 bases; unmatched junction bases: 8. This CDR3 contains 13 residues. The CDR3 loop is CASSRTGWTEAFF. DNA for the CDR3: TGTGCCAGTTCTAGGACAGGGTGGACTGAAGCTTTCTTT.

This clone came up a few times. The DNA of the CDR3 is TGCAGCGTTGTTTGGGACAGGGGTGCTAGCAATCAGCCCCAGCATTTT. Amino acids: CSVVWDRGASNQPQHF. The J gene is TRBJ1-5, the V gene TRBV29-1; TRBD1 matches at 10 bases. This CDR3 region has 16 residues. V shed 4 bases, J shed 0 bases, and the junction held 6 bases outside the gene matches. Germline CDR1 and CDR2: SQVTM and ANQGSEA.

The chain is built from TRBV6-5 and TRBJ1-2; D possibly corresponds to TRBD1 (5 bases). The germline V gene has CDR1 MNHEY and CDR2 SVGAGI. The V and J ends lost 1 base and 7 bases respectively, with 10 bases between them. The CDR3 runs to 13 residues. CDR3 protein: CASSYLGEGGYTF. For the CDR3, the DNA is TGTGCCAGCAGTTACTTGGGGGAGGGTGGCTACACCTTC.

J is TRBJ1-2 and V is TRBV7-2, with D uncertain. This CDR3 is 17 amino acids long. Per the germline V gene, CDR1 is SGHTA and CDR2 is FQGNSA. The ends were cut back, 5 bases at V and 2 bases at J, with 21 bases in the middle. The CDR3 protein is CASSLPGDSSKNYGYTF. In DNA form, the CDR3 reads TGTGCCAGCAGCCTCCCCGGGGATTCCTCGAAGAACTATGGCTACACCTTC.